What follows are 28 T cell receptor beta chains derived from one specimen sequenced in a study of T cells in Graves' hyperthyroidism and ophthalmopathy. Amplification yielded TCR beta CDR3 regions, with RNA transcripts as the source. HTBI primers were the set used in a first-round RT-PCR of the TCR CDR3. TCRdb redid the calling of the multiplex PCR reads with MiXCR, one entry per CDR3 protein. Of 250,000 to 400,000 distinct CDR3 sequences in the sample, roughly 13% were seen once. Sequencing input: blood. The receptors originated from a woman between 40 and 55 years old with Graves' ophthalmopathy.

In this sample, this clonotype turned up a few times. This chain uses TRBV19 with TRBJ2-7; D is unclear. The V end was cut by 4 bases, the J end by 6 bases, with 16 bases between. Germline V gene data show CDR1 as LNHDA and CDR2 as SQIVND (reference sequence). This CDR3 contains 14 residues. CDR3 sequence (DNA): TGTGCCAGTAGTACGGCCCGTGGGATCCCCGAGCAGTACTTC. This encodes CASSTARGIPEQYF.

This clonotype was seen at least ten times. The V and J genes are TRBV20-1 and TRBJ1-5, with no clear D. The CDR3 contains 14 residues. V was pared by 4 bases and J by 4 bases, with 14 bases between. The germline gives CDR1 DFQATT, CDR2 SNEGSKA (reference sequence). The CDR3 sequence: CSATGLLPNQPQHF. The CDR3 nucleotides read TGCAGTGCTACGGGCCTACTACCGAATCAGCCCCAGCATTTT.

This clonotype was seen only a few times. This rearrangement joins TRBV5-6 to TRBJ1-2; maybe TRBD1 (5 bases). The CDR3 sequence is 16 residues long. Germline V lookup: CDR1 SGHDT, CDR2 YYEEEE. V lost 4 bases and J lost 3, with 19 bases in between. CDR3 in DNA: TGTGCCAGCAGCGGACCAAGGCAGACGGGGGACTATGGCTACACCTTC. Amino acid sequence: CASSGPRQTGDYGYTF.

This clonotype was observed a few times. The rearrangement joins TRBV29-1 to TRBJ2-1; 15 bases map to TRBD2. Germline loops: CDR1 SQVTM, CDR2 ANQGSEA. This CDR3 region has 18 residues. V shed 6 bases, J shed 0 bases, and the junction held 9 bases outside the gene matches. CDR3 DNA sequence: TGCAGCGTCTTTTCCGGGACTAGCGGGAGGAGCTCCTACAATGAGCAGTTCTTC. Residues: CSVFSGTSGRSSYNEQFF.

This clonotype was seen at least ten times. This chain connects TRBV7-8 to TRBJ2-7, with D unresolved. The V end was cut by 1 base, the J end by 6 bases, with 10 bases between. CDR1 is SGHVS and CDR2 is FQNEAQ in the germline V gene. The CDR3 covers 13 residues. CDR3 in amino acids: CASSLGTFVEQYF. DNA for the CDR3: TGTGCCAGCAGCTTAGGAACGTTCGTCGAGCAGTACTTC.

This clonotype was counted between two and nine times. This rearrangement joins TRBV10-1 to TRBJ2-7; tentative D call: TRBD1 (6 bases). Germline values: CDR1 WNHNN, CDR2 SYGVQD (reference sequence). V was cut by 2 bases and J by 5 bases, with 10 bases left in between. CDR3 size: 13 residues. CDR3 in DNA: TGCGCCAGCAGTGAGACAGGGAATAACGAGCAGTACTTC. Translation: CASSETGNNEQYF.

This clonotype was seen repeatedly, ten times or more. J is TRBJ2-1 and V is TRBV24-1; a weak D match, TRBD2 (6 bases). With 3 bases removed from V and 1 base from J, the gap between germline ends came to 12 bases. This CDR3 has 16 residues. Germline CDR1 reads KGHDR; CDR2 reads SFDVKD. CDR3 nucleotides: TGTGCCACCAGTGATCCAGACGGGAGTTCCTACAATGAGCAGTTCTTC. Its translation is CATSDPDGSSYNEQFF.

This clonotype was counted ten times or more. The rearrangement joins TRBV20-1 to TRBJ2-7; D perhaps matches TRBD2 (8 bases). Trimming cost V 0 bases and J 2 bases, with 17 bases left between them. The CDR3 is 16 residues long. Germline assignment: CDR1 DFQATT and CDR2 SNEGSKA (reference sequence). CDR3 DNA sequence: TGCAGTGCTAGAGATCCCGGGGGGGACAGAGCCTACGAGCAGTACTTC. It yields the protein CSARDPGGDRAYEQYF.

This clonotype was observed many times. V is TRBV7-8 and J is TRBJ1-1, with a weak D call TRBD1 (5 bases). Trimming shortened V by 7 bases and J by 7 bases, and 16 bases separated the two germline ends. The germline gives CDR1 SGHVS, CDR2 FQNEAQ. This CDR3 has 13 residues. CDR3 coding DNA: TGTGCCAGCACCAAGACAGTTGTTAGTGAAGCTTTCTTT. This sequence encodes CASTKTVVSEAFF. The variable domain in full, completed from reference TRBV7-8 and TRBJ1-1, reads GAGVSQSPRYKVAKRGQDVALRCDPISGHVSLFWYQQALGQGPEFLTYFQNEAQLDKSGLPSDRFFAERPEGSVSTLKIQRTQQEDSAVYLCASTKTVVSEAFFGQGTRLTVV.

This clonotype appeared many times. The CDR3 sequence is CASSFRGTAQTDTQYF. In nucleotides, the CDR3 is TGTGCCAGCAGCTTCCGCGGGACTGCCCAAACGGATACGCAGTATTTT. The chain uses TRBV7-8 and TRBJ2-3; maybe TRBD2 (6 bases). This CDR3 has 16 amino acids. Trimming took off 3 bases at V and 6 bases at J, with 19 bases between the two ends. Germline-derived CDR1 and CDR2 are SGHVS and FQNEAQ.

The chain uses TRBV29-1 and TRBJ2-5; D remains unclear. Trimming pared 6 bases from V and 1 base from J, leaving 15 bases between. The germline V gene encodes CDR1 SQVTM and CDR2 ANQGSEA. The CDR3 runs to 14 residues. The CDR3 region is CSVRLARAQETQYF. In nucleotides, the CDR3 is TGCAGCGTAAGACTCGCACGCGCCCAAGAGACCCAGTACTTC.

This clonotype was detected ten times or more. The chain has TRBV7-8 and TRBJ2-7, with 7 positions matching TRBD1. V trimming: 2 bases; J trimming: 2 bases; junction bases outside the gene matches: 6. Germline-derived CDR1 and CDR2 are SGHVS and FQNEAQ. This CDR3 is 15 amino acids long. The CDR3 reads CASSLSGTETYEQYF. As DNA, the CDR3 is TGTGCCAGCAGCTTATCCGGGACAGAGACCTACGAGCAGTACTTC.

This clonotype was picked up many times. This chain joins TRBV19 and TRBJ1-5, with a tentative D call TRBD1 (6 bases). Trimming removed 5 bases from V and 9 bases from J, with 11 bases in between. CDR1 and CDR2 (germline): LNHDA, SQIVND (reference sequence). The CDR3 contains 12 residues. The chain's CDR3 is CASSRQDGPQHF. In nucleotides, the CDR3 is TGTGCCAGTAGTCGACAGGACGGGCCCCAGCATTTT.

The chain couples TRBV7-8 to TRBJ2-7; D is ambiguous. The V end lost 4 bases, the J end lost 4 bases, and 14 bases lay between the germline ends. The CDR3 totals 14 residues. Germline values: CDR1 SGHVS, CDR2 FQNEAQ. In DNA, the CDR3 is TGTGCCAGCAGCTCAGTATTCGGTACATACGAGCAGTACTTC. It codes for CASSSVFGTYEQYF. Full variable domain (remainder filled in from reference TRBV7-8 and TRBJ2-7): GAGVSQSPRYKVAKRGQDVALRCDPISGHVSLFWYQQALGQGPEFLTYFQNEAQLDKSGLPSDRFFAERPEGSVSTLKIQRTQQEDSAVYLCASSSVFGTYEQYFGPGTRLTVT.

This clonotype has a count of ten or more. In nucleotides, the CDR3 is TGTGCCAGTGGTCCCGGAAGCGGGACCTACAATGAGCAGTTCTTC. Its protein product is CASGPGSGTYNEQFF. V usage is TRBV2 and J usage is TRBJ2-1; 7 bases align to TRBD2. Germline CDR1 and CDR2: SNHLY and FYNNEI. Unmatched junction bases numbered 10, after V lost 9 bases and J lost 2 bases. The CDR3 extends over 15 amino acids.

This clonotype was counted at least ten times. This chain connects TRBV7-6 to TRBJ1-2; 8 bases agree with TRBD1. The junction had 9 bases not matched to a gene; V was cut back by 5 bases and J by 7 bases. Germline V gene sequence: CDR1 SGHVS, CDR2 FNYEAQ. The CDR3 consists of 14 residues. This CDR3 is CASSPGQGEAGYTF. In nucleotides, the CDR3 is TGTGCCAGCAGCCCTGGACAGGGCGAAGCTGGCTACACCTTC.

This clonotype has at least ten counts. The V call is TRBV19, the J call TRBJ1-5; D is perhaps TRBD1 (5 bases). The CDR3 covers 16 residues. The germline CDR1 and CDR2 sequences are LNHDA and SQIVND (reference sequence). V lost 3 bases and J lost 2, with 14 bases in between. The CDR3 coding sequence is TGTGCCAGTAGTATGACAGAAATCTGGGGCAATCAGCCCCAGCATTTT. Translated: CASSMTEIWGNQPQHF. The full variable domain, with the rest looked up from reference TRBV19 and TRBJ1-5, is DGGITQSPKYLFRKEGQNVTLSCEQNLNHDAMYWYRQDPGQGLRLIYYSQIVNDFQKGDIAEGYSVSREKKESFPLTVTSAQKNPTAFYLCASSMTEIWGNQPQHFGDGTRLSIL.

This clonotype has a count of ten or more. The chain couples TRBV29-1 to TRBJ1-2; possibly TRBD1 for D (5 bases). Germline V lookup: CDR1 SQVTM, CDR2 ANQGSEA. CDR3 length equals 13 residues. V was clipped by 6 bases and J by 4 bases, with 15 bases between them. The CDR3 reads CSVNADSIYGYTF. CDR3 nucleotide sequence: TGCAGCGTGAACGCTGACAGCATCTATGGCTACACCTTC.

In regard to this clonotype: A much larger clone differs by one base, so this may be a read error. The chain joins TRBV25-1 to TRBJ2-5, with a tentative D call TRBD2 (6 bases). Germline assignment: CDR1 MGHDK and CDR2 SYGVNS. The CDR3 runs 13 residues. In nucleotides, the CDR3 is TGTGCCAGCAGTGAGGGGGGTCGAGAGGCCCAGTACTTC. Protein: CASSEGGREAQYF.

This clonotype showed up just a few times. The chain recombines TRBV20-1 with TRBJ2-7; D is undetermined. Trimming shortened V by 1 base and J by 3 bases, and 7 bases separated the two germline ends. CDR3 size: 12 residues. Looked up from germline, CDR1 is DFQATT and CDR2 is SNEGSKA (reference sequence). The CDR3 DNA reads as TGCAGTGCTAGAGGACCGAGCTACGAGCAGTACTTC. Its protein product is CSARGPSYEQYF.

In this sample, this clonotype turned up many times. The chain couples TRBV6-1 to TRBJ1-2; 7 positions match TRBD1. From germline, CDR1 is MNHNS and CDR2 SASEGT. V gave up 5 bases and J gave up 6 bases; unmatched junction bases: 12. The CDR3 has 15 amino acids. The CDR3 loop is CASSSSGGGGNGYTF. The CDR3 DNA follows: TGTGCCAGCAGTTCCTCAGGGGGGGGGGGGAATGGCTACACCTTC.

The chain is built from TRBV10-3 and TRBJ1-1; 9 positions agree with TRBD1. The CDR3 runs 14 residues. Germline values: CDR1 ENHRY, CDR2 SYGVKD. Unmatched junction bases numbered 5, after V lost 4 bases and J lost 5 bases. CDR3 nucleotides: TGTGCCATCAGTGCCGGGACAGGGAATACTGAAGCTTTCTTT. It is translated as CAISAGTGNTEAFF.

The chain has TRBV28 and TRBJ1-6, with D unresolved. The length of the CDR3 is 16 residues. Germline lookup yields CDR1 MDHEN and CDR2 SYDVKM. The ends were cut back, 10 bases at V and 12 bases at J, with 28 bases in the middle. The CDR3 loop reads CATKSGEFRFVGPLHF. DNA of the CDR3: TGTGCCACCAAAAGTGGGGAGTTTCGATTCGTCGGACCCCTCCACTTT.

Ten or more counts support this clonotype. This chain joins TRBV28 and TRBJ2-2, with D unclear. Trimming stripped 3 bases from V and 6 bases from J, with 5 bases between. Germline V gene lookup returns CDR1 MDHEN and CDR2 SYDVKM. The CDR3 spans 12 residues. The CDR3, as DNA: TGTGCCAGCAGTTTGGTCCCCGGGGAGCTGTTTTTT. Protein sequence: CASSLVPGELFF.

In its sample, this clonotype was seen a few times. The chain joins TRBV13 to TRBJ1-6; D might be TRBD1 (6 bases). This CDR3 has 14 amino acids. Germline-derived CDR1 and CDR2 are PRHDT and FYEKMQ (reference sequence). V lost 5 bases and J 8 bases, leaving 13 bases between the germline ends. CDR3 sequence: CASSPPGGDSPLHF. The CDR3 DNA reads as TGTGCCAGCAGCCCCCCGGGGGGCGATTCACCCCTCCACTTT.

This clonotype was recorded many times. CDR3 nucleotide sequence: TGTGCCAGCAGTTACAGGTCCTATGGCTACACCTTC. Protein: CASSYRSYGYTF. The chain combines TRBV28 with TRBJ1-2; weak D call: TRBD1 (5 bases). The CDR3 totals 12 residues. V was clipped by 4 bases and J by 4 bases, with 7 bases between them. The germline gives CDR1 MDHEN, CDR2 SYDVKM.

This clonotype was observed many times. The chain carries TRBV6-2 or TRBV6-3 and TRBJ2-1, with D tentatively TRBD2 (6 bases). Trimming removed 4 bases from V and 2 bases from J, with 12 bases in between. CDR3 length equals 15 residues. Germline CDR1 MNHEY, CDR2 SVGEGT. CDR3 amino acids: CASSSGTGTYNEQFF. Written as DNA, the CDR3 is TGTGCCAGCAGTTCCGGGACTGGCACCTACAATGAGCAGTTCTTC.

This clonotype was seen at least ten times. In DNA form, the CDR3 reads TGTGCCAGCAGCTTAGAGGTAAAGCAGTACTTC. Protein product: CASSLEVKQYF. The V and J genes are TRBV7-2 and TRBJ2-7, with D unclear. Germline V gives CDR1 SGHTA, CDR2 FQGNSA. The CDR3 is 11 amino acids. V lost 1 base, J lost 8 bases, and 6 bases lay in between.